The 24 T cell receptor beta chains reported below all come from one sample, sequenced in a study of T cells in Graves' hyperthyroidism and ophthalmopathy. The investigators amplified TCR beta CDR3 regions from RNA transcripts. HTBI primers were used for first-round RT-PCR of the TCR CDR3. TCRdb re-called the multiplex PCR reads with MiXCR, one entry per CDR3 protein. The table shows about 400,000 distinct CDR3 sequences, with more than 15% occurring only once. Sequencing used blood. These receptors were obtained from a woman aged 18 to 35 with Graves' hyperthyroidism.

This clonotype was seen only a few times. This chain uses TRBV12-3 or TRBV12-4 with TRBJ1-2; a weak D match, TRBD1 (6 bases). This CDR3 contains 14 residues. V lost 6 bases, J lost 8 bases, and 19 bases lay in between. CDR3 sequence reads: CASRLPGHTRGYTF. In nucleotides, the CDR3 is TGTGCCAGCAGGCTACCGGGACATACTCGGGGCTACACCTTC.

The V gene is TRBV20-1, the J gene TRBJ1-4; D not resolved. This CDR3 comprises 15 residues. Trimming stripped 0 bases from V and 8 bases from J, with 16 bases between. The germline V gene has CDR1 DFQATT and CDR2 SNEGSKA (reference sequence). CDR3 protein: CSARDERKLSEKLFF. The CDR3 coding sequence is TGCAGTGCTAGAGATGAGAGGAAACTTTCCGAAAAACTGTTTTTT.

A few counts support this clonotype. This chain links TRBV28 with TRBJ1-3; D is undetermined. Germline V gives CDR1 MDHEN, CDR2 SYDVKM. The CDR3 is made up of 17 amino acids. V gave up 3 bases and J gave up 4 bases, with 19 bases separating them. CDR3 amino acids: CASSFSLGGRFGNTIYF. The CDR3 DNA sequence: TGTGCCAGCAGTTTTTCTCTGGGTGGGAGGTTCGGAAACACCATATATTTT.

A few counts support this clonotype. V is TRBV19 and J is TRBJ2-2; 13 nucleotides match TRBD2. The junction had 15 bases not matched to a gene; V was cut back by 6 bases and J by 2 bases. The CDR3 has 20 residues. CDR1 and CDR2 from the germline V gene are LNHDA and SQIVND (reference sequence). CDR3 in DNA: TGTGCCAGTAGACGGGGAGCCCGAGGACTAGCGGGAGATAACACCGGGGAGCTGTTTTTT. As protein: CASRRGARGLAGDNTGELFF.

In DNA, the CDR3 is TGCAGCGTTGATCGCGGGGACCCCCCGGGCACAGATACGCAGTATTTT. Translated, it gives CSVDRGDPPGTDTQYF. The chain joins TRBV29-1 to TRBJ2-3; perhaps TRBD2 as D (6 bases). Germline V lookup: CDR1 SQVTM, CDR2 ANQGSEA. The CDR3 has 16 amino acids. V lost 3 bases and J lost 1, with 17 bases in between.

Details on this clonotype: As the CDR3 is not closed by the conserved phenylalanine or tryptophan, this likely results from a read error. V and J are TRBV12-5 and TRBJ2-1; D gene unclear. The germline V gene has CDR1 LGHNT and CDR2 FRNRAP. The CDR3 covers 15 residues. The V end lost 5 bases, the J end lost 4 bases, and 15 bases lay between the germline ends. This CDR3 reads CASGTSGTNYNEQFS. Here the CDR3 DNA reads TGTGCTAGTGGTACCTCAGGTACCAATTACAATGAGCAGTTCTCC.

Many counts were recorded for this clonotype. This sequence joins TRBV20-1 and TRBJ1-5; tentative D call: TRBD1 (5 bases). The germline gives CDR1 DFQATT, CDR2 SNEGSKA (reference sequence). This CDR3 region has 14 residues. With 0 bases removed from V and 2 bases from J, the gap between germline ends came to 8 bases. CDR3 region: CSARDRDGNQPQHF. The CDR3 coding sequence is TGCAGTGCTAGAGATCGGGACGGCAATCAGCCCCAGCATTTT.

Of note for this clonotype: The junction does not match germline at one end; this may be a read error. The chain couples TRBV6-1 to TRBJ2-5; 10 nucleotides align to TRBD1. This CDR3 is built from 15 residues. Germline loops: CDR1 MNHNS, CDR2 SASEGT. CDR3 amino acids: CASTRRDRGGEIQYF. CDR3 DNA: TGTGCCAGCACCAGAAGGGACAGGGGAGGGGAGATCCAGTACTTC.

The table lists this clonotype with many counts. The gene calls are TRBV6-5 and TRBJ2-7, with 7 positions matching TRBD1. The V gene's germline CDR1 is MNHEY and CDR2 SVGAGI. The CDR3 has 15 amino acids. V lost 0 bases to trimming and J lost 2 bases; unmatched junction nucleotides: 4. In nucleotides, the CDR3 is TGTGCCAGCAGTTACTCGACAGGGAGTCCCTACGAGCAGTACTTC. It specifies CASSYSTGSPYEQYF.

This clonotype was seen only a few times. This chain joins TRBV2 and TRBJ2-2; D possibly corresponds to TRBD2 (7 bases). The CDR3 extends over 15 amino acids. The germline V gene encodes CDR1 SNHLY and CDR2 FYNNEI. Trimming pared 6 bases from V and 6 bases from J, leaving 17 bases between. In DNA form, the CDR3 reads TGTGCCAGCAGGGAGGGGGAGGGGATGGCCGGGGAGCTGTTTTTT. Amino acid sequence: CASREGEGMAGELFF.

The V gene is TRBV12-3 or TRBV12-4, the J gene TRBJ2-6; 7 bases are a match to TRBD1. CDR3 length: 22 residues. J was trimmed by 0 bases and V by 7 bases; bases with no gene match: 24. The CDR3 DNA sequence: TGTGCCAGCACACTCCATAAGGGTCTGGAGACAGGGCCTTGCTCTGGGGCCAACGTCCTGACTTTC. Its protein product is CASTLHKGLETGPCSGANVLTF.

This clonotype was seen repeatedly, ten times or more. The chain combines TRBV11-1 with TRBJ2-6; D is possibly TRBD1 or TRBD2 (5 bases each). The germline gives CDR1 SGHAT, CDR2 FQDESV (reference sequence). Trimming removed 7 bases at V and 0 bases at J, with 22 bases between. This CDR3 is built from 19 residues. CDR3 sequence (DNA): TGTGCCAGCAACCCCCTGTTAGGTGGGACGAGCTCTGGGGCCAACGTCCTGACTTTC. Its protein is CASNPLLGGTSSGANVLTF.

The V call is TRBV6-6, the J call TRBJ2-3, with D uncertain. The CDR3 covers 15 residues. Germline assignment: CDR1 MNHNY and CDR2 SVGAGI (reference sequence). V lost 4 bases and J lost 6, with 17 bases in between. The CDR3 sequence is CASSFGLEAKDTQYF. The DNA of the CDR3 is TGTGCCAGCAGTTTCGGGTTGGAAGCTAAGGATACGCAGTATTTT.

This clonotype appeared many times. This chain uses TRBV12-5 with TRBJ1-5; D not certain. The V end was cut by 5 bases, the J end by 5 bases, with 10 bases between. This CDR3 region has 13 residues. The germline gives CDR1 LGHNT, CDR2 FRNRAP. The CDR3 protein is CASGARTDQPQHF. The CDR3, as DNA: TGTGCTAGTGGTGCCCGGACCGATCAGCCCCAGCATTTT.

The sample holds many counts of this clonotype. The rearrangement joins TRBV20-1 to TRBJ1-5, with D tentatively TRBD1 (6 bases). With 5 bases removed from V and 5 bases from J, the gap between germline ends came to 13 bases. The length of the CDR3 is 13 residues. Per the germline V gene, CDR1 is DFQATT and CDR2 is SNEGSKA (reference sequence). CDR3 residues: CSAQVQGYQPQHF. CDR3 in DNA: TGCAGTGCTCAGGTTCAGGGGTATCAGCCCCAGCATTTT.

This clonotype was seen at least ten times. This chain links TRBV5-1 with TRBJ2-1; D may be TRBD1 or TRBD2 (6 bases each). Trimming removed 3 bases at V and 9 bases at J, with 16 bases between. This CDR3 is built from 14 residues. Germline V gene data show CDR1 as SGHRS and CDR2 as YFSETQ. The CDR3 here is CASSSIGGGSEQFF. The DNA for the CDR3 is TGCGCCAGCAGCTCTATCGGAGGGGGGAGTGAGCAGTTCTTC.

The chain has TRBV20-1 and TRBJ1-6; D is unresolved. Germline V gene sequence: CDR1 DFQATT, CDR2 SNEGSKA (reference sequence). The CDR3 length is 14 residues. V lost 0 bases to trimming and J lost 9 bases, with 12 bases between them. The DNA for the CDR3 is TGCAGTGCTAGAGATCCCGCCGTGTTTTCACCCCTCCACTTT. Protein product: CSARDPAVFSPLHF.

This clonotype was seen many times. V usage is TRBV20-1 and J usage is TRBJ2-1; perhaps D is TRBD1 or TRBD2 (6 bases each). Per germline, CDR1 DFQATT and CDR2 SNEGSKA (reference sequence). V was cut by 1 base and J by 4 bases, with 14 bases left in between. The CDR3 is 15 amino acids. The CDR3 sequence: CSARAGALLYNEQFF. The CDR3 DNA sequence: TGCAGTGCTAGAGCGGGGGCCCTGTTATACAATGAGCAGTTCTTC.

On this clonotype: Since a much larger clone is just one base distant, this may be a read error. The CDR3 carries no conserved terminal phenylalanine or tryptophan, so it likely arises from a read error. The chain links TRBV6-1 to TRBJ2-7; 14 bases are a match to TRBD2. CDR3 length equals 15 residues. V was pared by 5 bases and J by 6 bases, with 6 bases of the junction left unmatched. CDR1 MNHNS and CDR2 SASEGT come from the germline V gene. As DNA, the CDR3 is TGTGCCAGCAGTACAACGGGACTAGCGGGAGTCGAGCAGTACCTC. Its translation is CASSTTGLAGVEQYL.

This chain connects TRBV5-6 to TRBJ2-7; 7 bases align to TRBD1. Germline CDR1 reads SGHDT; CDR2 reads YYEEEE. The CDR3 has 15 residues. Trimming at V came to 5 bases and at J to 3 bases, leaving 11 bases not matched to a gene. CDR3 loop: CASSLTGCRYYEQYF. In DNA, the CDR3 is TGTGCCAGCAGTTTGACAGGGTGCCGTTACTACGAGCAGTACTTC.

The chain employs TRBV19 and TRBJ1-2, with D hard to call. CDR3 size: 14 residues. CDR1 and CDR2 (germline): LNHDA, SQIVND (reference sequence). Deletions cut 7 bases from V and 2 bases from J, with 14 bases between. CDR3 sequence reads: CASKFAGANYGYTF. The DNA of the CDR3 is TGTGCCAGTAAATTCGCGGGTGCCAACTATGGCTACACCTTC.

This clonotype appeared many times. The rearrangement joins TRBV28 to TRBJ1-3; no firm D call. The CDR3 spans 15 residues. V dropped 6 bases and J dropped 8 bases, with 20 bases sitting between them. Germline CDR1 is MDHEN and CDR2 is SYDVKM. CDR3 residues: CASSVRKGAGHTIYF. CDR3 sequence (DNA): TGTGCCAGCAGCGTCCGGAAGGGCGCGGGTCACACCATATATTTT. Together with reference TRBV28 and TRBJ1-3, the CDR3 gives the full variable domain: DVKVTQSSRYLVKRTGEKVFLECVQDMDHENMFWYRQDPGLGLRLIYFSYDVKMKEKGDIPEGYSVSREKKERFSLILESASTNQTSMYLCASSVRKGAGHTIYFGEGSWLTVV.

This clonotype was seen more than once but under ten times. The V gene is TRBV10-3, the J gene TRBJ2-3, with 13 bases identical to TRBD2. In germline, CDR1 is ENHRY, CDR2 SYGVKD. The CDR3 contains 15 residues. Trimming at V came to 6 bases and at J to 3 bases, leaving 3 bases not matched to a gene. The CDR3 DNA reads as TGTGCCATCAGGCCGACTAGCGGGAGGACAGATACGCAGTATTTT. It translates to CAIRPTSGRTDTQYF.

This clonotype occurred many times. This chain's CDR3 is CASSLRAFLNGYTF. CDR3 in DNA: TGTGCCAGCAGTTTACGGGCATTTCTAAATGGCTACACCTTC. The chain links TRBV27 to TRBJ1-2, with D hard to call. The CDR3 extends over 14 amino acids. Trimming removed 2 bases at V and 6 bases at J, with 13 bases between. Per germline, CDR1 MNHEY and CDR2 SMNVEV (reference sequence).